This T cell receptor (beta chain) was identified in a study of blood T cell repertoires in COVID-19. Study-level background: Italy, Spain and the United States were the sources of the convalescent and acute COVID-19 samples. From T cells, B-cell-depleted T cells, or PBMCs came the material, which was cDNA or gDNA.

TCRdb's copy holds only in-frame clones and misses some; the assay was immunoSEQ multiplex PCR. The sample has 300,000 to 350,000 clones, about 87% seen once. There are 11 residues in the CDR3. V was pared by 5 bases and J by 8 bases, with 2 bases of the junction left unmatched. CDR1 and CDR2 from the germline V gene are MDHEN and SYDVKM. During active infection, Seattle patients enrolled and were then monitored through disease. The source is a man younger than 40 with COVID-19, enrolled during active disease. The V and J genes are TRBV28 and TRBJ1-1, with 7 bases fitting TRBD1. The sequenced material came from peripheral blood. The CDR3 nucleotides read TGTGCCAGCAGTCTCAGGGGGGAAGCTTTCTTT. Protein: CASSLRGEAFF.